These 25 T cell receptor beta chains originate from one sample sequenced in a study of T cells after yellow fever vaccination (dated 2019 in TCRdb). What the treatment or condition label conveys for this sample: live attenuated yellow fever vaccine strain. Library construction relied on 5' RACE. This sample was sequenced with an Illumina HiSeq 2500. TCRdb trimmed public reads at Q25 via fastp, called clones via MiXCR and kept in-frame beta chains. Rows are combined by CDR3 protein, so each entry shows the most common genes and DNA. In this sample the table shows roughly 500,000 distinct CDR3 sequences, over 15% of which occur a single time. The top ten clones comprise roughly an eighth of the sample. The sample consisted of PBMCs, taken 15 days after the yellow fever booster vaccination. The receptor set was obtained from a man aged 25 to 40 who received the YFV17D yellow fever vaccine.

This clonotype was counted only a few times. CDR3 sequence (DNA): TGCGCCAGCAGCTACAGCGGAGGGGGATTCTCCTACGAGCAGTACTTC. It specifies CASSYSGGGFSYEQYF. V gene TRBV5-1 combines with J gene TRBJ2-7; TRBD1 or TRBD2 may be the D gene (6 bases each). The V end was cut by 3 bases, the J end by 0 bases, with 16 bases between. The CDR3 runs to 16 residues. Germline lookup yields CDR1 SGHRS and CDR2 YFSETQ.

The V and J genes are TRBV10-3 and TRBJ2-5, with 9 bases matching TRBD1. The CDR3 loop spans 17 amino acids. Germline V gives CDR1 ENHRY, CDR2 SYGVKD. V gave up 8 bases and J gave up 1 base; unmatched junction bases: 14. For the CDR3, the DNA is TGTGCCATCGCAGACTGGGGACAGGGCGGGTCCCAAGAGACCCAGTACTTC. This sequence encodes CAIADWGQGGSQETQYF.

This clonotype was seen a few times. This chain connects TRBV7-6 to TRBJ2-3; D could derive from TRBD1 or TRBD2 (6 bases each). The germline V and J ends were trimmed by 6 bases and 3 bases, with 13 bases remaining between them. The germline V gene encodes CDR1 SGHVS and CDR2 FNYEAQ. CDR3 size: 14 residues. The CDR3 sequence is CASRGGSGTDTQYF. Written as DNA, the CDR3 is TGTGCCAGCAGAGGGGGTAGCGGTACAGATACGCAGTATTTT.

The chain recombines TRBV24-1 with TRBJ2-1; TRBD2 matches 7 bases. The germline CDR1 and CDR2 sequences are KGHDR and SFDVKD. J was trimmed by 8 bases and V by 6 bases; bases with no gene match: 9. The CDR3 contains 14 residues. This chain's CDR3 is CATSPGTTVDEQFF. DNA for the CDR3: TGTGCCACCAGTCCCGGGACTACGGTGGATGAGCAGTTCTTC.

This clonotype was recorded many times. The genes are TRBV12-3 or TRBV12-4 and TRBJ2-2; 7 bases are a match to TRBD1. The CDR3 totals 15 residues. V was pared by 4 bases and J by 4 bases, with 6 bases of the junction left unmatched. The CDR3 reads CASSWGPGGTGELFF. The CDR3 DNA follows: TGTGCCAGCAGTTGGGGGCCAGGGGGCACCGGGGAGCTGTTTTTT.

There are a few counts of this clonotype. The chain employs TRBV19 and TRBJ2-7; a weak D match, TRBD2 (6 bases). CDR1 is LNHDA, CDR2 SQIVND, per germline (reference sequence). The CDR3 loop spans 13 amino acids. V gave up 8 bases and J gave up 0 bases, with 11 bases separating them. The DNA for the CDR3 is TGTGCCAGTCACGGGACTTCCTCCTACGAGCAGTACTTC. This codes for CASHGTSSYEQYF.

This chain uses TRBV20-1 with TRBJ2-7, with TRBD2 matching over 10 bases. Germline V lookup: CDR1 DFQATT, CDR2 SNEGSKA (reference sequence). This CDR3 is 14 amino acids long. V was clipped by 6 bases and J by 4 bases; unmatched bases: 9. DNA for the CDR3: TGCAGTGCCTACCAACTAGCGGGGTTGTACGAGCAGTACTTC. Its protein is CSAYQLAGLYEQYF.

The chain couples TRBV15 to TRBJ2-1; the D is unclear. The CDR3 loop spans 15 amino acids. Trimming removed 6 bases from V and 1 base from J, with 13 bases in between. Looked up from germline, CDR1 is LNHNV and CDR2 is YYDKDF (reference sequence). The CDR3 nucleotides are TGTGCCACCAGTCAGAGTTCGGTTTCCTACAATGAGCAGTTCTTC. The encoded protein is CATSQSSVSYNEQFF. Drawing the rest from reference TRBV15 and TRBJ2-1, the complete variable domain is DAMVIQNPRYQVTQFGKPVTLSCSQTLNHNVMYWYQQKSSQAPKLLFHYYDKDFNNEADTPDNFQSRRPNTSFCFLDIRSPGLGDTAMYLCATSQSSVSYNEQFFGPGTRLTVL.

In this sample, this clonotype turned up a few times. This chain uses TRBV20-1 with TRBJ1-5, with 7 bases fitting TRBD1. Looked up from germline, CDR1 is DFQATT and CDR2 is SNEGSKA (reference sequence). The CDR3 has 13 residues. The trim removed 4 bases at V and 1 base at J, leaving 1 base unmatched. Here the CDR3 DNA reads TGCAGTGCTACGACAGGGAGCAATCAGCCCCAGCATTTT. Protein: CSATTGSNQPQHF.

This clonotype was seen a handful of times. This chain joins TRBV19 and TRBJ2-7, with D unresolved. There are 13 residues in the CDR3. CDR1 LNHDA and CDR2 SQIVND come from the germline V gene (reference sequence). V lost 4 bases and J 3 bases, leaving 10 bases between the germline ends. The CDR3 nucleotides read TGTGCCAGTAGTACTAGGGTAAACTACGAGCAGTACTTC. This sequence encodes CASSTRVNYEQYF.

This clonotype was seen a handful of times. V usage is TRBV7-9 and J usage is TRBJ2-7; TRBD1 matches at 7 bases. Losses at the gene ends were 6 bases for V and 3 bases for J; bases not matched to a gene: 17. This CDR3 has 17 amino acids. Germline loops: CDR1 SEHNR, CDR2 FQNEAQ (reference sequence). The CDR3 region has the DNA TGTGCCAGCAGTTTCAAGGGCCAACGGACAGGAGGCTACGAGCAGTACTTC. Protein sequence: CASSFKGQRTGGYEQYF.

V and J are TRBV5-4 and TRBJ2-2; the D gene is possibly TRBD2 (6 bases). This CDR3 spans 18 amino acids. CDR1 is SGHNT, CDR2 YYREEE, per germline (reference sequence). V was shortened by 4 bases and J by 7 bases, with 26 bases between the two germline ends. Here the CDR3 DNA reads TGTGCCAGCAGCGCGGGGCACGGGGCCCCCCTATTGGGCGGGGAGCTGTTTTTT. Its protein product is CASSAGHGAPLLGGELFF.

The chain couples TRBV6-6 to TRBJ1-1, with D maybe TRBD1 (6 bases). The CDR3 runs 12 residues. The V and J ends lost 5 bases and 7 bases respectively, with 11 bases between them. Germline values: CDR1 MNHNY, CDR2 SVGAGI (reference sequence). The CDR3 nucleotides read TGTGCCAGCAGTCACCGGGACATTGAAGCTTTCTTT. Protein: CASSHRDIEAFF.

There are many counts of this clonotype. The V call is TRBV27, the J call TRBJ2-5, with D hard to call. V lost 5 bases, J lost 5 bases, and 18 bases lay in between. Germline V gives CDR1 MNHEY, CDR2 SMNVEV (reference sequence). This CDR3 region has 15 residues. Here the CDR3 reads CASSEEGPLVETQYF. The CDR3 region has the DNA TGTGCCAGCAGTGAGGAAGGGCCCTTGGTCGAGACCCAGTACTTC.

The chain couples TRBV28 to TRBJ2-7; D is ambiguous. The CDR3 totals 14 residues. With 2 bases removed from V and 2 bases from J, the gap between germline ends came to 10 bases. Germline V gives CDR1 MDHEN, CDR2 SYDVKM. CDR3 nucleotide sequence: TGTGCCAGCAGTTTACGGCGAAAAACCTACGAGCAGTACTTC. Translation: CASSLRRKTYEQYF.

This clonotype was found a few times. This chain connects TRBV10-3 to TRBJ2-5; 12 bases map to TRBD2. J was trimmed by 3 bases and V by 10 bases; bases with no gene match: 12. From germline, CDR1 is ENHRY and CDR2 SYGVKD. CDR3 length equals 16 residues. The CDR3 region is CATRTSGNGGKETQYF. In DNA form, the CDR3 reads TGTGCCACACGGACTAGCGGGAATGGAGGAAAAGAGACCCAGTACTTC.

The rearrangement joins TRBV3-1 to TRBJ2-3, with D hard to call. Germline CDR1 and CDR2: LGHDT and YNNKEL (reference sequence). The V end was cut by 1 base, the J end by 5 bases, with 10 bases between. This CDR3 spans 14 amino acids. This CDR3 reads CASSQGLLGDTQYF. In DNA form, the CDR3 reads TGTGCCAGCAGCCAAGGTCTACTGGGAGATACGCAGTATTTT.

This clonotype was detected only a few times. The V call is TRBV14, the J call TRBJ2-7, with D possibly being TRBD2 (5 bases). Trimming shortened V by 2 bases and J by 0 bases, and 14 bases separated the two germline ends. Germline values: CDR1 SGHDN, CDR2 FVKESK. CDR3 length equals 16 residues. The CDR3 sequence: CASSQRIPGYSYEQYF. The CDR3 coding sequence is TGTGCCAGCAGCCAACGAATCCCGGGGTACTCCTACGAGCAGTACTTC.

This clonotype occurred a few times. V gene TRBV5-5 combines with J gene TRBJ1-5, with D possibly being TRBD1 (6 bases). V lost 1 base and J 1 base, leaving 9 bases between the germline ends. This CDR3 has 15 amino acids. Germline V CDR1 and CDR2: SGHKS, YYEKEE (reference sequence). The CDR3 spells CASSLIGQSNQPQHF. CDR3 in DNA: TGTGCCAGCAGCTTGATAGGACAGAGCAATCAGCCCCAGCATTTT.

The chain is built from TRBV4-2 and TRBJ2-3, with D possibly TRBD2 on 6 matching bases. The CDR3 loop spans 17 amino acids. The V end was cut by 0 bases, the J end by 6 bases, with 19 bases between. The germline V gene has CDR1 LGHNA and CDR2 YNFKEQ. As DNA, the CDR3 is TGTGCCAGCAGCCAAGACGGAGGGCGGTTCGGTTTGGATACGCAGTATTTT. Translation gives CASSQDGGRFGLDTQYF.

The V and J genes are TRBV9 and TRBJ1-6, with D perhaps TRBD1 (6 bases). Germline V gene data show CDR1 as SGDLS and CDR2 as YYNGEE. There are 15 residues in the CDR3. Trimming left V 0 bases short and J 10 bases short, with 14 bases between. DNA of the CDR3: TGTGCCAGCAGCGTAGGATATACAGGGCGATCACCCCTCCACTTT. Protein sequence: CASSVGYTGRSPLHF.

This clonotype has a handful of counts. The chain links TRBV9 to TRBJ1-2; D gene unclear. The V end lost 0 bases, the J end lost 8 bases, and 11 bases lay between the germline ends. The CDR3 is made up of 13 amino acids. Germline CDR1 reads SGDLS; CDR2 reads YYNGEE. CDR3 loop: CASSVDGFPGYTF. The CDR3 nucleotides read TGTGCCAGCAGCGTAGATGGGTTTCCGGGCTACACCTTC. The full variable domain, rest sourced from reference TRBV9 and TRBJ1-2, is DSGVTQTPKHLITATGQRVTLRCSPRSGDLSVYWYQQSLDQGLQFLIQYYNGEERAKGNILERFSAQQFPDLHSELNLSSLELGDSALYFCASSVDGFPGYTFGSGTRLTVV.

This clonotype has only a few counts. The rearrangement joins TRBV9 to TRBJ2-1, with 8 bases matching TRBD2. The J segment lost 0 bases and the V segment lost 4 bases, leaving 6 bases of the junction unmatched. This CDR3 comprises 16 residues. The germline V gene encodes CDR1 SGDLS and CDR2 YYNGEE. CDR3 residues: CASSPLSGSSYNEQFF. The DNA for the CDR3 is TGTGCCAGCAGCCCGTTGAGCGGGAGCTCCTACAATGAGCAGTTCTTC. The full variable domain, with the rest looked up from reference TRBV9 and TRBJ2-1, is DSGVTQTPKHLITATGQRVTLRCSPRSGDLSVYWYQQSLDQGLQFLIQYYNGEERAKGNILERFSAQQFPDLHSELNLSSLELGDSALYFCASSPLSGSSYNEQFFGPGTRLTVL.

In this sample, this clonotype turned up a few times. The chain recombines TRBV4-3 with TRBJ1-1; 7 bases are a match to TRBD1. Germline trimming cut 4 bases from V and 4 bases from J; bases unmatched to any gene: 15. There are 17 residues in the CDR3. Germline V gene sequence: CDR1 LGHNA, CDR2 YSLEER. In DNA, the CDR3 is TGCGCCAGCAGCCGAAGTACAGGGGCCTCGTGGGGCACTGAAGCTTTCTTT. Translated, it gives CASSRSTGASWGTEAFF.

The rearrangement joins TRBV5-8 to TRBJ2-1, with TRBD2 matching over 7 bases. CDR3 length: 14 amino acids. Trimming cost V 5 bases and J 3 bases; bases outside gene matches: 5. Germline CDR1 is SGHTS and CDR2 is YDEGEE. The CDR3 here is CASSTRGSYNEQFF. DNA for the CDR3: TGTGCCAGCAGTACCCGCGGGAGCTACAATGAGCAGTTCTTC.